These 25 T cell receptor beta chains came from one sample sequenced in a study of blood T cell repertoires in COVID-19. The protocol was immunoSEQ multiplex PCR, while the TCRdb copy is restricted to in-frame clones and leaves out a portion. Of 250,000 to 300,000 clones in the sample, about 86% are singletons; the top ten hold about 3.6%. Sequencing was carried out using peripheral blood. All receptors derive from a man aged 18 to 35 with active or convalescent COVID-19.

The chain couples TRBV6-1 to TRBJ2-3; D unclear. V was pared by 2 bases and J by 4 bases, with 7 bases between. The CDR3 contains 13 residues. Germline CDR1 reads MNHNS; CDR2 reads SASEGT. The CDR3 is CASSENRADTQYF. CDR3 sequence (DNA): TGTGCCAGCAGTGAAAACAGAGCAGATACGCAGTATTTT.

This clone turned up a few times. The chain recombines TRBV6-1 with TRBJ2-1, with 10 positions matching TRBD2. This CDR3 is 16 amino acids long. With 2 bases clipped from V and 5 bases from J, the junction kept 6 bases outside the gene matches. The V gene's germline CDR1 is MNHNS and CDR2 SASEGT. The CDR3 reads CASSEYSGRWNNEQFF. In nucleotides, the CDR3 is TGTGCCAGCAGTGAATATAGCGGGAGGTGGAACAATGAGCAGTTCTTC.

As DNA, the CDR3 is TGTGCCAGCAGTTCAAACCGGGACAGATACGAGCAGTACTTC. Protein: CASSSNRDRYEQYF. The chain links TRBV3-1 (or the pseudogene TRBV3-2) to TRBJ2-7, with 7 bases fitting TRBD1. Germline V lookup: CDR1 LGHDT, CDR2 YNNKEL (reference sequence). Trimming at V came to 6 bases and at J to 4 bases, leaving 9 bases not matched to a gene. The CDR3 consists of 14 residues.

This chain joins TRBV7-9 and TRBJ2-7; D ambiguous. CDR3 size: 12 residues. CDR1 is SEHNR, CDR2 FQNEAQ, per germline (reference sequence). Trimming left V 2 bases short and J 5 bases short, with 7 bases between. This CDR3 reads CASSLISDEQYF. In DNA form, the CDR3 reads TGTGCCAGCAGCTTAATTTCGGACGAGCAGTACTTC.

J is TRBJ1-2 and V is TRBV7-9, with 8 bases identical to TRBD1. The CDR3 has 14 residues. Germline values: CDR1 SEHNR, CDR2 FQNEAQ (reference sequence). J lost 6 bases, V lost 5 bases, and 8 bases had no gene match. The CDR3 loop is CASSARQGTDGYTF. The CDR3 DNA sequence: TGTGCCAGCAGCGCCCGACAGGGGACGGATGGCTACACCTTC.

The rearrangement joins TRBV4-2 to TRBJ2-2, with 10 bases aligning to TRBD1. Germline-derived CDR1 and CDR2 are LGHNA and YNFKEQ. The CDR3 runs to 15 residues. V lost 0 bases and J lost 6; bases outside the gene matches: 1. CDR3 sequence reads: CASSQEGTGAGELFF. CDR3 nucleotide sequence: TGTGCCAGCAGCCAAGAGGGGACAGGGGCCGGGGAGCTGTTTTTT.

This clone was counted only a few times. The chain combines TRBV25-1 with TRBJ1-5, with D possibly TRBD1 on 5 matching bases. V was pared by 1 base and J by 6 bases, with 10 bases between. The V gene's germline CDR1 is MGHDK and CDR2 SYGVNS. This CDR3 has 14 amino acids. This CDR3 is CASSELGDSQPQHF. DNA of the CDR3: TGTGCCAGCAGTGAATTGGGGGACTCTCAGCCCCAGCATTTT.

CDR3: CASSFGGWEAYGYTF. The CDR3 nucleotides are TGTGCCAGCAGCTTTGGGGGTTGGGAGGCCTATGGCTACACCTTC. The V and J genes are TRBV7-9 and TRBJ1-2, with TRBD1 as a possible D gene (5 bases). This CDR3 region has 15 residues. V lost 3 bases and J 4 bases, leaving 15 bases between the germline ends. The germline V gene has CDR1 SEHNR and CDR2 FQNEAQ (reference sequence).

This chain uses TRBV30 with TRBJ2-7, with D tentatively TRBD2 (6 bases). Trimming removed 2 bases at V and 7 bases at J, with 18 bases between. The CDR3 consists of 14 residues. Germline values: CDR1 GTSNPN, CDR2 SVGIG (reference sequence). The CDR3 bases are TGTGCCTGGAGTAATCCAGGGAGGCCAGGGGAGCAGTACTTC. Its protein product is CAWSNPGRPGEQYF.

The chain combines TRBV7-9 with TRBJ1-1, with unresolved D. This CDR3 comprises 13 residues. CDR1 and CDR2 (germline): SEHNR, FQNEAQ (reference sequence). Trimming removed 1 base from V and 3 bases from J, with 6 bases in between. The CDR3 coding sequence is TGTGCCAGCAGCTTAGTACAGTACACTGAAGCTTTCTTT. This gives the protein CASSLVQYTEAFF.

The chain links TRBV2 to TRBJ1-2; unclear D gene. The CDR3 sequence is 14 residues long. Trimming shortened V by 3 bases and J by 0 bases, and 8 bases separated the two germline ends. CDR1 SNHLY and CDR2 FYNNEI come from the germline V gene. The CDR3 region has the DNA TGTGCCAGCAGTGAGGCAGGCCCTAACTATGGCTACACCTTC. Encoded protein: CASSEAGPNYGYTF.

V is TRBV28 and J is TRBJ2-6; D possibly corresponds to TRBD2 (6 bases). The CDR3 loop spans 15 amino acids. CDR1 MDHEN and CDR2 SYDVKM come from the germline V gene. V was cut by 4 bases and J by 4 bases, with 11 bases left in between. CDR3 residues: CASSSAGSGANVLTF. As DNA, the CDR3 is TGTGCCAGCAGTTCCGCGGGGAGCGGGGCCAACGTCCTGACTTTC.

V and J are TRBV2 and TRBJ1-1, with D possibly matching TRBD1 (5 bases). Between the trimmed V and J ends, which lost 2 bases and 2 bases, there was a span of 18 bases. The germline V gene encodes CDR1 SNHLY and CDR2 FYNNEI. The CDR3 totals 17 residues. This CDR3 reads CASSENGVRDSNTEAFF. Here the CDR3 DNA reads TGTGCCAGCAGTGAAAATGGCGTCCGAGACAGCAACACTGAAGCTTTCTTT.

This chain connects TRBV27 to TRBJ2-5; TRBD2 matches at 9 bases. CDR3 length equals 15 residues. Losses at the gene ends were 3 bases for V and 5 bases for J; bases not matched to a gene: 7. CDR1 is MNHEY and CDR2 is SMNVEV in the germline V gene (reference sequence). The CDR3 loop is CASSLVAGVLETQYF. CDR3 coding DNA: TGTGCCAGCAGTTTGGTAGCGGGAGTCTTGGAGACCCAGTACTTC.

The V call is TRBV2, the J call TRBJ1-1; TRBD1 might be the D (5 bases). CDR3 size: 12 residues. Trimming removed 7 bases at V and 8 bases at J, with 14 bases between. CDR1 is SNHLY and CDR2 is FYNNEI in the germline V gene. CDR3 protein: CASIVQRTEAFF. The CDR3, as DNA: TGTGCCAGCATTGTGCAAAGGACAGAAGCTTTCTTT.

This rearrangement joins TRBV9 to TRBJ2-3, with 9 bases matching TRBD2. The CDR3 runs to 15 residues. V gave up 7 bases and J gave up 5 bases; unmatched junction bases: 11. Germline loops: CDR1 SGDLS, CDR2 YYNGEE. The CDR3 spells CASAESSGGQDTQYF. The CDR3 nucleotides read TGTGCCAGCGCCGAGTCAAGCGGGGGGCAAGATACGCAGTATTTT.

The chain employs TRBV19 and TRBJ1-4; possible D gene TRBD1, 5 bases. The germline V gene encodes CDR1 LNHDA and CDR2 SQIVND (reference sequence). CDR3 size: 15 residues. Between the trimmed V and J ends, which lost 3 bases and 4 bases, there was a span of 12 bases. The CDR3 region has the DNA TGTGCCAGTAGTATCCGTCAGGGAAGTAATGAAAAACTGTTTTTT. It encodes CASSIRQGSNEKLFF.

This chain uses TRBV28 with TRBJ2-7; 9 bases are shared with TRBD1. Per the germline V gene, CDR1 is MDHEN and CDR2 is SYDVKM. V lost 6 bases and J lost 4; bases outside the gene matches: 10. The CDR3 is made up of 15 amino acids. CDR3 nucleotide sequence: TGTGCCAGCAGCAGACCGGGACAGGGTATATACGAGCAGTACTTC. As protein: CASSRPGQGIYEQYF.

The genes are TRBV7-2 and TRBJ2-3; 9 nucleotides line up with TRBD2. This CDR3 region has 15 residues. V gave up 5 bases and J gave up 1 base; unmatched junction bases: 4. In germline, CDR1 is SGHTA, CDR2 FQGNSA. CDR3 in amino acids: CASSALAGRTDTQYF. The DNA of the CDR3 is TGTGCCAGCAGCGCGCTAGCGGGGCGCACAGATACGCAGTATTTT.

This chain joins TRBV3-1 (or the pseudogene TRBV3-2) and TRBJ1-1; D uncertain. The V gene's germline CDR1 is LGHDT and CDR2 YNNKEL (reference sequence). The length of the CDR3 is 13 residues. The V end was cut by 0 bases, the J end by 5 bases, with 7 bases between. The CDR3 nucleotides read TGTGCCAGCAGCCAAGACTTCAGTACTGAAGCTTTCTTT. It specifies CASSQDFSTEAFF.

V and J are TRBV7-9 and TRBJ2-3; D might be TRBD2 (6 bases). V was trimmed by 4 bases and J by 3 bases, leaving 8 bases between them. CDR3 length: 13 amino acids. Germline assignment: CDR1 SEHNR and CDR2 FQNEAQ (reference sequence). The CDR3 nucleotides are TGTGCCAGCAGCTCGGCGGGGACAGATACGCAGTATTTT. As protein: CASSSAGTDTQYF.

The chain employs TRBV5-6 and TRBJ1-1, with D hard to call. Germline V gene sequence: CDR1 SGHDT, CDR2 YYEEEE. CDR3 length: 14 amino acids. V gave up 2 bases and J gave up 3 bases, with 11 bases separating them. The CDR3 nucleotides are TGTGCCAGCAGCTTCGGGTTGTCGGACACTGAAGCTTTCTTT. Translated: CASSFGLSDTEAFF.

J is TRBJ2-3 and V is TRBV4-2; 10 nucleotides line up with TRBD2. V lost 5 bases and J lost 4; bases outside the gene matches: 12. Germline CDR1 reads LGHNA; CDR2 reads YNFKEQ. The CDR3 is 17 amino acids. The DNA of the CDR3 is TGTGCCAGCAGCACCCCTAACGTACTAGCGGGACCAGATACGCAGTATTTT. The encoded protein is CASSTPNVLAGPDTQYF.

J is TRBJ1-6 and V is TRBV18; D unclear. The CDR3 runs 13 residues. The V end lost 2 bases, the J end lost 9 bases, and 8 bases lay between the germline ends. Germline CDR1 reads KGHSH; CDR2 reads LQKENI. The CDR3 reads CASSPGGGSPLHF. The DNA of the CDR3 is TGTGCCAGCTCACCAGGCGGTGGTTCACCCCTCCACTTT.

The chain employs TRBV27 and TRBJ1-5; D is undetermined. The germline V gene has CDR1 MNHEY and CDR2 SMNVEV (reference sequence). V lost 3 bases and J 1 base, leaving 10 bases between the germline ends. The CDR3 consists of 15 residues. The CDR3 loop is CASSLRRLSNQPQHF. In DNA form, the CDR3 reads TGTGCCAGCAGTTTGCGGAGATTGAGCAATCAGCCCCAGCATTTT.